This TCR beta chain stems from a study of T cell responses to AZD1222 COVID-19 vaccine. Across the study: Recipients boosted at about 4 weeks or about 12 weeks are pooled. General observations from the study: Targeting of unmutated variant regions was reportedly seen in nearly half of spike-specific TCRs. Vaccine-associated CD4 TCRs ranged over spike, dominating at 160-218 and 743-854.

In regard to this clone: Its antigen is not identified.

The CDR3 runs 15 residues. Trimming removed 7 bases at V and 7 bases at J, with 20 bases between. Germline-derived CDR1 and CDR2 are SGHAT and FQNNGV. Repertoires were generated with immunoSEQ multiplex PCR, while TCRdb's copy carries only in-frame clones and drops some. The repertoire holds about 110,000 clones, with over 75% as singletons. The rearrangement joins TRBV11-2 to TRBJ1-5; D is possibly TRBD1 (6 bases). Sequences were derived from peripheral blood, sampled on day 0 of AZD1222 vaccination. The TCR was taken from an adult in good health. The DNA for the CDR3 is TGTGCCAGCATGAATAGGGCAGGGGTTGTACAGCCCCAGCATTTT. Translation: CASMNRAGVVQPQHF.